This entry describes one TCR beta chain. Its target is not known. This entry belongs to a study of brain T cells in children with intractable seizures. Germline CDR1 reads KGHDR; CDR2 reads SFDVKD. The CDR3 loop spans 16 amino acids. Germline trimming cut 5 bases from V and 0 bases from J; bases unmatched to any gene: 8. Study-level results: Viral specificity was inferred only from CDR3 similarity; HCMV serostatus was unknown. Pre-surgery blood may have been undersampled, hiding some clones.

The data were produced by immunoSEQ multiplex PCR, yet TCRdb's version contains in-frame clones alone and is incomplete. Among approximately 40,000 clones listed, around 90% were seen once. This chain uses TRBV24-1 with TRBJ2-5; 7 nucleotides match TRBD1. The clonotype was recovered from a girl aged 2 to 10 with tuberous sclerosis and intractable seizures. The sequencing used peripheral blood, collected at surgery. CDR3 in amino acids: CATSGSGTEDQETQYF. DNA of the CDR3: TGTGCCACCAGTGGGTCCGGGACAGAGGACCAAGAGACCCAGTACTTC.